The clone carrying this TCR beta chain was found a few times. Its target is not known. Produced via immunoSEQ multiplex PCR; TCRdb's table is partial and in-frame only. The data contain tens of thousands of clones, 75% to 90% of them singletons. The entry originates in a study of T cells in narcolepsy. Whole-study context: Healthy controls were enrolled alongside patients with narcolepsy type 1 or type 2.

Study-level points and caveats: Autoreactive HCRT-specific and TRIB2-specific clonotypes were marked in same-patient CSF-versus-blood CD4+ comparisons. Autoreactive clonotypes reportedly recurred in blood of same and different patients, not controls. No autoreactive T cell clone sequences appeared in some memory CD4+ repertoires.

The CDR3 has 14 amino acids. Trimming cost V 1 base and J 7 bases, with 13 bases left between them. Germline lookup yields CDR1 SNHLY and CDR2 FYNNEI. This clonotype was sampled from a human donor in good health. Sequencing was performed on memory (CD45RA-) CD4+ T cells from blood. The genes are TRBV2 and TRBJ1-2; tentative D call: TRBD1 (6 bases). The CDR3 coding sequence is TGTGCCAGCAGTGAAGGTCAGGGGATGGGTGGCTACACCTTC. It translates to CASSEGQGMGGYTF.